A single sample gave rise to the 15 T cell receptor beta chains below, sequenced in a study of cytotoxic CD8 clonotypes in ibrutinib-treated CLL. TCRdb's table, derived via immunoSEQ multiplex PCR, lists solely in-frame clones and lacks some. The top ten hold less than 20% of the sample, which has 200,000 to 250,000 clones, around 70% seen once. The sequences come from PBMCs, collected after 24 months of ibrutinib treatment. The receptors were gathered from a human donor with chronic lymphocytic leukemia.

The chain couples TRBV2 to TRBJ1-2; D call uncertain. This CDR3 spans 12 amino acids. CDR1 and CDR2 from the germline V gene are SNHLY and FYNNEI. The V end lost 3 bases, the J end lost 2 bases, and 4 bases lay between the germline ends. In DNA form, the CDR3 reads TGTGCCAGCAGTGAGGCAAACTATGGCTACACCTTC. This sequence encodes CASSEANYGYTF.

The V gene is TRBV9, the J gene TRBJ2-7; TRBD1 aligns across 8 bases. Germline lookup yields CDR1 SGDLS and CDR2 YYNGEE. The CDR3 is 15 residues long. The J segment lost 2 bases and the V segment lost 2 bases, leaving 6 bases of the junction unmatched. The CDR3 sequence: CASSVSGTGTYEQYF. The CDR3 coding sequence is TGTGCCAGCAGCGTCTCCGGGACAGGCACCTACGAGCAGTACTTC.

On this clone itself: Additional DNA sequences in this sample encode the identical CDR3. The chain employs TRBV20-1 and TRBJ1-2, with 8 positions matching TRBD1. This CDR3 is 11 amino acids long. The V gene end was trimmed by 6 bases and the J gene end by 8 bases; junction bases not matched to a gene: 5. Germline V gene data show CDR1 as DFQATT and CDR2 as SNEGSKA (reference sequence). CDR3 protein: CSARTGYGYTF. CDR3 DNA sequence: TGCAGTGCCCGGACAGGGTACGGCTACACCTTC.

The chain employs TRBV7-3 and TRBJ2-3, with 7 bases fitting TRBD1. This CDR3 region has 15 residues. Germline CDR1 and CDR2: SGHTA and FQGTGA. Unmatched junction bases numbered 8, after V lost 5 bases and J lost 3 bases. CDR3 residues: CASSTRQGKTDTQYF. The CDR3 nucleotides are TGTGCCAGCAGCACCCGACAGGGCAAAACAGATACGCAGTATTTT.

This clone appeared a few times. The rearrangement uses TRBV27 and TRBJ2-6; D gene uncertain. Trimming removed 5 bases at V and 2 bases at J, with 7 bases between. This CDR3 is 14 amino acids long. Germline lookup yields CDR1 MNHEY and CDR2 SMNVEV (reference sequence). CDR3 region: CASSPSPGANVLTF. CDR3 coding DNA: TGTGCCAGCAGTCCGTCACCTGGGGCCAACGTCCTGACTTTC.

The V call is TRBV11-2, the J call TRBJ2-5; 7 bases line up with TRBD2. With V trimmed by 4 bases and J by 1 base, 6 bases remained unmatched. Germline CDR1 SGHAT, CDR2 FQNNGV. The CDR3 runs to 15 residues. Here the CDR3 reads CASSSSAGPQETQYF. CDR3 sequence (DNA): TGTGCCAGCAGCTCGTCAGCGGGACCCCAAGAGACCCAGTACTTC.

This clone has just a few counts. CDR3 loop: CSVALAGGLYEQYF. The CDR3, as DNA: TGCAGCGTTGCGTTAGCGGGAGGGCTGTACGAGCAGTACTTC. V and J are TRBV29-1 and TRBJ2-7, with 11 bases identical to TRBD2. This CDR3 has 14 residues. J was trimmed by 4 bases and V by 4 bases; bases with no gene match: 6. Germline loops: CDR1 SQVTM, CDR2 ANQGSEA.

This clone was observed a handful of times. The CDR3 here is CASSMSVGTGTSGYTF. CDR3 bases: TGTGCCAGTAGTATGTCGGTGGGGACAGGGACCTCTGGCTACACCTTC. The rearrangement joins TRBV19 to TRBJ1-2, with 9 bases lining up with TRBD1. Trimming cost V 3 bases and J 7 bases; bases outside gene matches: 12. Germline V gene lookup returns CDR1 LNHDA and CDR2 SQIVND (reference sequence). The CDR3 loop spans 16 amino acids.

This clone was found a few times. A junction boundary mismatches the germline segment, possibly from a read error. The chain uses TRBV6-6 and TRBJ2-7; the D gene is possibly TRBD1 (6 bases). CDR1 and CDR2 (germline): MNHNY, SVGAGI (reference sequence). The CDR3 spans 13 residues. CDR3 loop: CASGQTLSNEQYF. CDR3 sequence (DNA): TGTGCCAGCGGACAGACCCTCTCCAACGAGCAGTACTTC.

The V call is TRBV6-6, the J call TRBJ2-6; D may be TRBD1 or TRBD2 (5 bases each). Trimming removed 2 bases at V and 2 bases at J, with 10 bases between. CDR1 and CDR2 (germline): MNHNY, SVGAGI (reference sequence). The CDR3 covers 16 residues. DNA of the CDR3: TGTGCCAGCAGTTACGTGGGGGTTCCTGGGGCCAACGTCCTGACTTTC. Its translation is CASSYVGVPGANVLTF.

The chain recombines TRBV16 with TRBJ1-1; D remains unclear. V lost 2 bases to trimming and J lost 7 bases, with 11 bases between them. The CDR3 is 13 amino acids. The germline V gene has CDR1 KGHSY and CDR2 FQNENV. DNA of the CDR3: TGTGCCAGCAGCCAAGCGCCCATCAGTGAAGCTTTCTTT. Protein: CASSQAPISEAFF.

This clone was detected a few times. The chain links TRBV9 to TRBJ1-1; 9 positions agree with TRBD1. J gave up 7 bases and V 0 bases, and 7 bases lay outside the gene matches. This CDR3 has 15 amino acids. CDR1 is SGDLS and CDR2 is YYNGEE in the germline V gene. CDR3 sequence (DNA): TGTGCCAGCAGCGTAGTCGACAGGGGGGCAGGTGAAGCTTTCTTT. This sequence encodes CASSVVDRGAGEAFF.

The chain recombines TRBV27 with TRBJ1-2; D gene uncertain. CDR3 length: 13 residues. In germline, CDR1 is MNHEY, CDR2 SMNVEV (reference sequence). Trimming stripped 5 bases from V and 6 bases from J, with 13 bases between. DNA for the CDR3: TGTGCCAGCAGTCTACAGAAGGGCAATGGCTACACCTTC. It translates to CASSLQKGNGYTF.

The CDR3 nucleotides are TGTGCCAGCAGTGGAATTTCAGGGGGCGCAGTCGGGAACTATGGCTACACCTTC. It translates to CASSGISGGAVGNYGYTF. The gene calls are TRBV2 and TRBJ1-2; 8 bases line up with TRBD1. Germline V gives CDR1 SNHLY, CDR2 FYNNEI. Unmatched junction bases numbered 15, after V lost 4 bases and J lost 2 bases. CDR3 size: 18 residues.

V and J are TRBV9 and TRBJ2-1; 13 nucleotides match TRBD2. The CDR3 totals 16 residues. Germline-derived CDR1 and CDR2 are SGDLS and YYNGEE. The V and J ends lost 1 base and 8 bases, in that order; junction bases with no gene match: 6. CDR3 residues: CASSVRGTSGMDEQFF. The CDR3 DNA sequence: TGTGCCAGCAGCGTACGCGGGACTAGCGGGATGGATGAGCAGTTCTTC.